Shown below are 31 T cell receptor beta chains from a single sample sequenced in a study of control samples from healthy donors and cancer patients. Repertoires were generated with immunoSEQ multiplex PCR, while TCRdb's copy carries only in-frame clones and drops some. The table shows some 160,000 clones, with roughly 94% occurring only once. Sequenced: blood. The receptors were gathered from a woman in her forties in good health.

This clone occurred once. The V call is TRBV19, the J call TRBJ1-1; the D is unclear. The CDR3 extends over 14 amino acids. V was cut by 7 bases and J by 1 base, with 13 bases left in between. Germline CDR1 is LNHDA and CDR2 is SQIVND (reference sequence). The CDR3 DNA sequence: TGTGCCAGTACCTCGTACACTGGGAACACTGAAGCTTTCTTT. It is translated as CASTSYTGNTEAFF.

The chain links TRBV5-1 to TRBJ2-1; perhaps TRBD2 as D (6 bases). Germline V gene sequence: CDR1 SGHRS, CDR2 YFSETQ. The CDR3 runs 15 residues. The V end was cut by 2 bases, the J end by 1 base, with 10 bases between. The DNA for the CDR3 is TGCGCCAGCAGCTTCGGGACTCCATCCTACAATGAGCAGTTCTTC. Protein sequence: CASSFGTPSYNEQFF.

The chain has TRBV5-5 and TRBJ2-7; TRBD1 matches at 7 bases. The CDR3 runs to 15 residues. V lost 4 bases and J lost 6; bases outside the gene matches: 13. The germline V gene has CDR1 SGHKS and CDR2 YYEKEE (reference sequence). The CDR3 region is CASSLTGQVVGEQYF. CDR3 nucleotides: TGTGCCAGCAGCCTTACCGGACAGGTTGTCGGCGAGCAGTACTTC.

The genes are TRBV7-9 and TRBJ2-1; D not certain. This CDR3 spans 15 amino acids. V was shortened by 7 bases and J by 3 bases, with 16 bases between the two germline ends. Germline V gene sequence: CDR1 SEHNR, CDR2 FQNEAQ (reference sequence). In DNA, the CDR3 is TGTGCCAGCACCTCCAGGACCCAATTCTACAATGAGCAGTTCTTC. Its protein product is CASTSRTQFYNEQFF.

The chain recombines TRBV7-2 with TRBJ1-5; 7 bases agree with TRBD1. CDR1 and CDR2 from the germline V gene are SGHTA and FQGNSA. The CDR3 runs to 16 residues. V lost 3 bases, J lost 2 bases, and 7 bases stayed unmatched. The CDR3 DNA is TGTGCCAGCAGCTTCATTGGACAGGCGGGCAATCAGCCCCAGCATTTT. This gives the protein CASSFIGQAGNQPQHF.

This clone has more than one count but fewer than ten. The rearrangement joins TRBV5-5 to TRBJ2-7; D is tentatively TRBD1 or TRBD2 (5 bases each). CDR1 is SGHKS and CDR2 is YYEKEE in the germline V gene (reference sequence). V gave up 4 bases and J gave up 3 bases, with 14 bases separating them. The CDR3 loop spans 14 amino acids. For the CDR3, the DNA is TGTGCCAGCAGCCCATGGGACGGGGACTACGAGCAGTACTTC. Its protein product is CASSPWDGDYEQYF.

The sample holds one count of this clone. This chain links TRBV9 with TRBJ2-6; a possible D gene is TRBD2 (6 bases). The CDR3 has 15 amino acids. Deletions cut 0 bases from V and 2 bases from J, with 6 bases between. CDR1 SGDLS and CDR2 YYNGEE come from the germline V gene. CDR3 residues: CASSVGGTGANVLTF. CDR3 DNA: TGTGCCAGCAGCGTAGGCGGGACTGGGGCCAACGTCCTGACTTTC.

CDR3 protein: CASGLGSSNQPQHF. CDR3 sequence (DNA): TGTGCTAGTGGTTTGGGCAGTAGCAATCAGCCCCAGCATTTT. The gene calls are TRBV12-5 and TRBJ1-5; D is uncertain. This CDR3 region has 14 residues. Trimming left V 1 base short and J 0 bases short, with 4 bases between. Germline V lookup: CDR1 LGHNT, CDR2 FRNRAP.

V and J are TRBV7-2 and TRBJ1-1; D perhaps matches TRBD1 (6 bases). Between the trimmed V and J ends, which lost 8 bases and 0 bases, there was a span of 13 bases. Germline loops: CDR1 SGHTA, CDR2 FQGNSA. The CDR3 has 14 amino acids. The CDR3 is CASGPQGLNTEAFF. The CDR3 DNA sequence: TGTGCCAGCGGGCCACAGGGACTGAACACTGAAGCTTTCTTT.

This chain uses TRBV3-1 (or the pseudogene TRBV3-2) with TRBJ1-3, with 7 bases fitting TRBD1. Germline V lookup: CDR1 LGHDT, CDR2 YNNKEL (reference sequence). Losses at the gene ends were 4 bases for V and 0 bases for J; bases not matched to a gene: 3. The CDR3 spans 15 residues. The CDR3 DNA is TGTGCCAGCAGCCCTCACAGGGGCTCTGGAAACACCATATATTTT. It translates to CASSPHRGSGNTIYF.

In this sample, this clone turned up once. The rearrangement joins TRBV9 to TRBJ1-2; D is unclear. CDR3 size: 15 residues. V lost 0 bases, J lost 2 bases, and 11 bases lay in between. CDR1 is SGDLS and CDR2 is YYNGEE in the germline V gene. CDR3: CASSVDLVANYGYTF. For the CDR3, the DNA is TGTGCCAGCAGCGTAGATTTAGTTGCAAACTATGGCTACACCTTC.

The chain couples TRBV9 to TRBJ1-5, with D possibly being TRBD1 (5 bases). The CDR3 sequence is 13 residues long. Germline CDR1 is SGDLS and CDR2 is YYNGEE. V was shortened by 0 bases and J by 7 bases, with 8 bases between the two germline ends. CDR3 residues: CASSVGGGQPQHF. The CDR3 coding sequence is TGTGCCAGCAGCGTAGGGGGCGGGCAGCCCCAGCATTTT.

This clone was seen a single time. This chain connects TRBV27 to TRBJ2-4; maybe TRBD2 (6 bases). The CDR3 runs 13 residues. Per germline, CDR1 MNHEY and CDR2 SMNVEV (reference sequence). V dropped 3 bases and J dropped 6 bases, with 9 bases sitting between them. The CDR3 region is CASSFGLTNIQYF. The DNA of the CDR3 is TGTGCCAGCAGTTTTGGACTAACAAACATTCAGTACTTC.

V and J are TRBV30 and TRBJ1-4; 8 bases map to TRBD1. Per the germline V gene, CDR1 is GTSNPN and CDR2 is SVGIG (reference sequence). CDR3 length: 14 amino acids. The junction had 7 bases not matched to a gene; V was cut back by 5 bases and J by 5 bases. The CDR3 reads CAWGWDRKNEKLFF. CDR3 bases: TGTGCCTGGGGATGGGACAGGAAGAATGAAAAACTGTTTTTT.

The V and J genes are TRBV27 and TRBJ2-5; tentatively, D is TRBD1 or TRBD2 (5 bases each). Germline values: CDR1 MNHEY, CDR2 SMNVEV (reference sequence). There are 14 residues in the CDR3. V was pared by 2 bases and J by 4 bases, with 11 bases between. CDR3 in DNA: TGTGCCAGCAGTTTAGTGGGGGTGGGAGAGACCCAGTACTTC. Encoded protein: CASSLVGVGETQYF.

The V and J genes are TRBV5-1 and TRBJ2-1, with 13 nucleotides matching TRBD2. The CDR3 contains 16 residues. The trim removed 5 bases at V and 5 bases at J, leaving 7 bases unmatched. Per germline, CDR1 SGHRS and CDR2 YFSETQ. The CDR3 sequence is CASSRVLAGGDNEQFF. Written as DNA, the CDR3 is TGCGCCAGCAGTCGCGTACTAGCGGGAGGGGACAATGAGCAGTTCTTC.

The rearrangement joins TRBV6-2 or TRBV6-3 to TRBJ1-5; TRBD1 agrees at 8 bases. This CDR3 spans 15 amino acids. Unmatched junction bases numbered 8, after V lost 1 base and J lost 9 bases. The germline V gene encodes CDR1 MNHEY and CDR2 SVGEGT. CDR3 DNA: TGTGCCAGCAGTTACTGGGGCGGACAGGGAATGCCCCAGCATTTT. Protein sequence: CASSYWGGQGMPQHF.

V gene TRBV6-1 combines with J gene TRBJ1-1; TRBD1 agrees at 9 bases. The CDR3 is made up of 15 amino acids. The ends lost 0 bases at V and 4 bases at J; junction bases unmatched: 3. The V gene's germline CDR1 is MNHNS and CDR2 SASEGT. In DNA form, the CDR3 reads TGTGCCAGCAGTGAAGCTCCGACAGGGGGCACTGAAGCTTTCTTT. Translation gives CASSEAPTGGTEAFF.

This sequence joins TRBV4-3 and TRBJ1-4, with unresolved D. Germline CDR1 LGHNA, CDR2 YSLEER. V lost 0 bases and J 4 bases, leaving 15 bases between the germline ends. There are 17 residues in the CDR3. The CDR3 region has the DNA TGCGCCAGCAGCCAAGATGTAGGTACAGTCCGTAATGAAAAACTGTTTTTT. Protein: CASSQDVGTVRNEKLFF.

CDR3 in amino acids: CASSWGRYPFYEQYF. The CDR3 DNA follows: TGTGCCAGCAGTTGGGGACGGTACCCATTCTACGAGCAGTACTTC. This chain links TRBV6-2 or TRBV6-3 with TRBJ2-7; D tentatively fits TRBD1 or TRBD2 (5 bases each). The CDR3 consists of 15 residues. CDR1 MNHEY and CDR2 SVGEGT come from the germline V gene. V shed 4 bases and J shed 3 bases, with 16 bases lying between them.

The genes are TRBV30 and TRBJ1-2, with D unresolved. The CDR3 runs 19 residues. Trimming left V 0 bases short and J 0 bases short, with 23 bases between. Germline CDR1 and CDR2: GTSNPN and SVGIG (reference sequence). CDR3 sequence (DNA): TGTGCCTGGAGTGTCGAACTATTGCTAAGTAGGAGGCCTAACTATGGCTACACCTTC. Its translation is CAWSVELLLSRRPNYGYTF.

This chain joins TRBV19 and TRBJ1-5; possible D gene TRBD1, 6 bases. The CDR3 totals 14 residues. CDR1 LNHDA and CDR2 SQIVND come from the germline V gene (reference sequence). Trimming shortened V by 5 bases and J by 9 bases, and 17 bases separated the two germline ends. In DNA, the CDR3 is TGTGCCAGTAGTGATCGGGGGGCACCTCGGCCCCAGCATTTT. Its translation is CASSDRGAPRPQHF.

The chain combines TRBV1 with TRBJ1-2; TRBD1 reflects the table's D call only, with no check against the DNA. TRBV1 is given as a pseudogene. The CDR3 extends over 20 amino acids. CDR3 DNA: TGCACCAGCAGCCCCAAACAGACGACGACGGCCCCCCACGCTTTTTATGGCTACACCTTC. This translates into CTSSPKQTTTAPHAFYGYTF.

V gene TRBV11-2 combines with J gene TRBJ2-7; D is unresolved. With 5 bases removed from V and 3 bases from J, the gap between germline ends came to 5 bases. Per the germline V gene, CDR1 is SGHAT and CDR2 is FQNNGV. The CDR3 consists of 11 residues. CDR3 sequence (DNA): TGTGCCAGCAGCCCCAACTACGAGCAGTACTTC. Its protein is CASSPNYEQYF.

The chain has TRBV5-4 and TRBJ1-1; D might be TRBD1 (6 bases). The CDR3 contains 13 residues. V shed 2 bases and J shed 10 bases, with 15 bases lying between them. Germline V gene data show CDR1 as SGHNT and CDR2 as YYREEE (reference sequence). The CDR3 coding sequence is TGTGCCAGCAGCTTTTACAGGGTTCGGGTAGCTTTCTTT. Its translation is CASSFYRVRVAFF.

Points on this clone: Other DNA sequences in the sample encode the same CDR3. The genes are TRBV9 and TRBJ2-3; no definite D call. From germline, CDR1 is SGDLS and CDR2 YYNGEE. The CDR3 is made up of 14 amino acids. Trimming removed 0 bases from V and 2 bases from J, with 7 bases in between. Here the CDR3 reads CASSVALNTDTQYF. DNA of the CDR3: TGTGCCAGCAGCGTAGCTCTAAACACAGATACGCAGTATTTT.

The CDR3 DNA sequence: TGTGCCAGCAGCCAAGCAGGGCGCACTGAAGCTTTCTTT. This sequence encodes CASSQAGRTEAFF. The gene calls are TRBV11-3 and TRBJ1-1; TRBD1 might be the D (5 bases). In germline, CDR1 is SGHNT, CDR2 YENEEA. Trimming pared 5 bases from V and 4 bases from J, leaving 11 bases between. This CDR3 comprises 13 residues.

This chain joins TRBV7-2 and TRBJ1-3; D gene uncertain. The germline gives CDR1 SGHTA, CDR2 FQGNSA. The V end lost 4 bases, the J end lost 2 bases, and 3 bases lay between the germline ends. The CDR3 runs to 12 residues. Written as DNA, the CDR3 is TGTGCCAGCAGCTCGGCTGGAAACACCATATATTTT. It specifies CASSSAGNTIYF.

This sequence joins TRBV9 and TRBJ2-6, with TRBD2 as a possible D gene (7 bases). There are 18 residues in the CDR3. The V end lost 0 bases, the J end lost 0 bases, and 13 bases lay between the germline ends. Germline lookup yields CDR1 SGDLS and CDR2 YYNGEE. The CDR3 bases are TGTGCCAGCAGCGTAGTTCCAGGGGACTACTCTGGGGCCAACGTCCTGACTTTC. It encodes CASSVVPGDYSGANVLTF.

The sample holds one count of this clone. The J gene is TRBJ2-5, the V gene TRBV7-8; weak D call: TRBD1 (5 bases). The CDR3 length is 13 residues. Germline V gene sequence: CDR1 SGHVS, CDR2 FQNEAQ. Trimming took 5 bases from V and 5 from J, leaving 12 bases between them. CDR3 sequence: CASSGARVETQYF. CDR3 nucleotides: TGTGCCAGCAGCGGGGCCAGGGTGGAGACCCAGTACTTC.

The V call is TRBV11-2, the J call TRBJ2-3; D is ambiguous. V was shortened by 1 base and J by 3 bases, with 5 bases between the two germline ends. CDR3 length: 13 amino acids. Germline V CDR1 and CDR2: SGHAT, FQNNGV. The CDR3 DNA reads as TGTGCCAGCAGCTTAGTTTTAACAGATACGCAGTATTTT. Translation gives CASSLVLTDTQYF.